This section outlines one T cell receptor beta chain sequence together with its context. The clone's antigen remains unknown. Per-base quality was not reported, and no clone a single base away is much larger than it. The meaning of the sample's treatment or condition label: in vitro stimulation with specific CMV peptide epitopes to enrich CMV-specific T cells. These data belong to a study of T cell repertoires in cytomegalovirus infection (dated by TCRdb to the late 2010s). In the study overall: The peptide stimulations were aimed at well-studied HLA-B-restricted epitopes as well as recently identified HLA-C-restricted CMV epitopes, whose presentation resists viral immunomodulation. Donor HLA type was relevant to the analysis, because carriage of CMV infection together with the matching HLA type was indicated by public TCR beta signatures. Results and caveats for the whole study, not just this receptor: In the ex vivo response, HLA-C-restricted CMV-specific TCR beta clonotypes were dominant, and in two of eight donors the single most frequent clonotype came from this HLA-C-restricted group. Cumulative frequency of public TCR beta family members discriminated carriers of CMV infection plus the relevant HLA type in this cohort and an independent 352-donor cohort.

The CDR3 spans 19 residues, from the cysteine through the phenylalanine. Left in the record is the CDR3 DNA by itself, 57 bases read in frame from the first base. A distance of 19 bases separates the germline ends of V and J, which lose 0 bases and 0 bases respectively. CDR1 and CDR2, per the germline V gene, are MDHEN and SYDVKM. Instrument on record: Illumina HiSeq 1500. TCRdb's own reprocessing of the public reads used fastp at Q25 and MiXCR and kept productive beta chains. Rows with a matching CDR3 protein are joined into one entry that keeps the most common DNA and genes. In all, the sample holds approximately 770,000 distinct CDR3 sequences, and under 35% of those were seen once. The ten largest clones capture around 12% of the sample.

The receptor was isolated from a human donor in good health (CMV status not recorded). Some clones in this sample may be carry-over from other donors' samples. The source was cultured CD8+ T cells from PBMCs, collected from culture after CMV antigen stimulation. The sequence is built from TRBV28 and TRBJ2-3; TRBD1 could be the D gene, as 5 bases match. The DNA sequence follows: TGTGCCAGCAGTTTATGGGGGCTGGGTAGGGGTTCTAGCACAGATACGCAGTATTTT. The translation is CASSLWGLGRGSSTDTQYF. Here the CDR3 is joined to the reference TRBV28 and TRBJ2-3 genes, and the full variable domain is: DVKVTQSSRYLVKRTGEKVFLECVQDMDHENMFWYRQDPGLGLRLIYFSYDVKMKEKGDIPEGYSVSREKKERFSLILESASTNQTSMYLCASSLWGLGRGSSTDTQYFGPGTRLTVL.